By share of the sample, the clone carrying this T cell receptor delta chain is medium-sized. Trimming removed 0 bases from V and 0 bases from J; junction bases left unmatched: 9. Germline-derived CDR1 and CDR2 are GEAIGNYY and EKD. The CDR3 spans 21 residues. The data originate from a study of gamma-delta chains in newborns, infants, children. Overall study: Microbial exposure reportedly drives polyclonal innate γδ T cell expansion after birth.

TCRdb re-identified clones in the reads via CATT. Of 4,000 to 4,500 delta-chain clones listed, around 6.5% are singletons. Sequencing was performed on blood. V gene TRDV2 combines with J gene TRDJ3, with 11 bases lining up with TRDD3. This TCR was sampled from a child who was a newborn, infant or young child, either healthy, febrile or measles-vaccinated (not recorded which). CDR3 nucleotides: TGTGCCTGTGACACCGCTGGGGGATACTCCTCAAGCTCCTGGGACACCCGACAGATGTTTTTC. As protein: CACDTAGGYSSSSWDTRQMFF.